This TCR beta chain was sequenced for a study of T-cell reconstitution after alpha-beta-depleted transplantation in children. Germline-derived CDR1 and CDR2 are KGHSH and LQKENI. The CDR3 spans 14 residues. The V end was cut by 1 base, the J end by 5 bases, with 11 bases between. This clonotype appeared many times. Preparing the TCRbeta library involved the use of unique molecular identifiers. TCRdb analysed the PCR reads with MiXCR anew, one entry per CDR3 protein. The data show 250,000 to 300,000 distinct CDR3 sequences, with about 9.4% seen just once and 7.5% held by the top ten. This material consisted of PBMCs, taken before TCRalphabeta/CD19-depleted stem cell transplant. The chain has TRBV18 and TRBJ2-5; maybe TRBD1 (5 bases). The source is a boy less than two years old with acute myeloid leukemia, due to receive a stem cell transplant. The CDR3 protein is CASSPLQGSETQYF. The CDR3 DNA reads TGTGCCAGCTCACCACTCCAGGGCTCGGAGACCCAGTACTTC.